These T cell receptor beta chains were read from a single sample in a study of blood T cell repertoires in COVID-19. Some clones are missing from TCRdb's copy, which holds only in-frame ones; the method was immunoSEQ multiplex PCR. The sample records roughly 200,000 clones, approximately 85% being singletons. Sequencing was done on a sample of PBMCs or T cells enriched from blood (not recorded which). These receptors were obtained from a man aged 40-55 years who had recovered from COVID-19. Each CDR3 is given with its conserved first and last residue. The D gene is left open where the match is weak.

TRBJ1-3 | TRBV6-5 | 15 | NA | CASSRDGGGGNTIYF
TRBJ2-1 | TRBV14 | 18 | TRBD2 | CASSQDLGTSGIYNEQFF
TRBJ1-4 | TRBV28 | 15 | TRBD1 | CASSLWGTGSEKLFF
TRBJ2-5 | TRBV7-9 | 11 | NA | CASSFSETQYF
TRBJ1-1 | TRBV19 | 14 | NA | CASSLQDSNTEAFF
TRBJ1-1 | TRBV19 | 12 | TRBD1 | CASSFRQGEAFF
TRBJ1-2 | TRBV5-4 | 15 | NA | CASRDPGRQTYGYTF
TRBJ1-4 | TRBV2 | 14 | NA | CASSAGGGEEKLFF
TRBJ1-1 | TRBV6-1 | 15 | TRBD1 | CASREDRVSNTEAFF
TRBJ1-4 | TRBV11-2 | 12 | NA | CASSFQRGKLFF
TRBJ1-6 | TRBV19 | 15 | TRBD1 | CASSPETGLNSPLHF
TRBJ1-6 | TRBV3-1/TRBV3-2 | 14 | TRBD1 | CASSKGQLDSPLHF
TRBJ2-7 | TRBV30 | 12 | TRBD1 | CASQTGDYEQYF
TRBJ1-2 | TRBV28 | 11 | NA | CASLSVYGYTF
TRBJ2-3 | TRBV14 | 15 | NA | CASSQQLASTDTQYF
TRBJ1-2 | TRBV3-1/TRBV3-2 | 13 | NA | CASSTGWGYGYTF
TRBJ2-2 | TRBV28 | 12 | NA | CASTTGTGELFF
TRBJ2-7 | TRBV20-1 | 15 | TRBD1 | CSASDGQGFSYEQYF
TRBJ2-3 | TRBV3-1/TRBV3-2 | 16 | NA | CASSLGGGKFTDTQYF
TRBJ1-5 | TRBV3-1/TRBV3-2 | 13 | NA | CASSHSGNQPQHF
TRBJ2-1 | TRBV14 | 13 | NA | CASSQDFAGEQFF
TRBJ1-5 | TRBV3-1/TRBV3-2 | 13 | NA | CASGSGGNQPQHF
TRBJ2-7 | TRBV23-1 | 12 | NA | CARMGASYEQYF
TRBJ1-1 | TRBV7-6 | 15 | NA | CASSLSGQLNTEAFF
TRBJ2-7 | TRBV2 | 14 | NA | CASKPDSHSYEQYF
TRBJ2-7 | TRBV5-4 | 14 | NA | CASSIEPSSYEQYF